These 13 T cell receptor beta chains were all obtained from the same sample, sequenced in a study of post-analysis software for immune sequencing data. General study points: The study found TRBV5-6, TRBV5-1 and TRBV20-1 among a few TRBV segments more frequent in patients than controls.

Sequencing libraries made from TCR beta cDNA carried unique molecular identifiers. TCRdb independently ran MiXCR on the PCR reads; one entry per CDR3 protein. The table records hundreds of thousands of distinct CDR3 sequences, 25% to 30% of them present only once. These TCRs are of unknown antigen specificity. Sequenced sample: blood. All receptors come from a girl between 5 and 17 years old with multiple sclerosis.

The J gene is TRBJ2-7, the V gene TRBV20-1, with 12 bases aligning to TRBD2. Germline V gene lookup returns CDR1 DFQATT and CDR2 SNEGSKA (reference sequence). CDR3 length: 15 amino acids. J lost 4 bases, V lost 7 bases, and 11 bases had no gene match. The CDR3 nucleotides read TGCAGTGGCGCTAGCGGGAGGGGGGTTGATTACGAGCAGTACTTC. Translating it yields CSGASGRGVDYEQYF.

CDR3 sequence (DNA): TGTGCCAGTAGTCCGAGGGGACTAGCGGGGAACTACGAGCAGTACTTC. Amino acids: CASSPRGLAGNYEQYF. J is TRBJ2-7 and V is TRBV19; TRBD2 matches at 13 bases. The CDR3 covers 16 residues. V gave up 5 bases and J gave up 3 bases; unmatched junction bases: 7. Germline V CDR1 and CDR2: LNHDA, SQIVND (reference sequence).

CDR3 sequence: CAVAGTHNQPQHF. The CDR3 DNA reads TGTGCCGTAGCCGGGACACACAATCAGCCCCAGCATTTT. The rearrangement joins TRBV28 to TRBJ1-5; D possibly corresponds to TRBD1 (6 bases). Germline CDR1 MDHEN, CDR2 SYDVKM. Between the trimmed V and J ends, which lost 11 bases and 3 bases, there was a span of 14 bases. The CDR3 is 13 amino acids.

There are a few counts of this clonotype. The rearrangement uses TRBV20-1 and TRBJ2-4, with D tentatively TRBD2 (6 bases). Germline V CDR1 and CDR2: DFQATT, SNEGSKA (reference sequence). This CDR3 is 14 amino acids long. The V and J ends lost 6 bases and 2 bases respectively, with 14 bases between them. The CDR3 spells CSAGGRGSKNIQYF. The CDR3 nucleotides read TGCAGTGCCGGGGGACGGGGCTCCAAAAACATTCAGTACTTC.

This clonotype was detected only a few times. The rearrangement links TRBV6-1 to TRBJ2-5, with 14 bases lining up with TRBD2. Germline-derived CDR1 and CDR2 are MNHNS and SASEGT. This CDR3 is 17 amino acids long. V was pared by 8 bases and J by 5 bases, with 13 bases of the junction left unmatched. The CDR3 DNA is TGTGCCAGCCAGAGGTCGACTAGCGGGGGGGCCGGTGAGACCCAGTACTTC. It is translated as CASQRSTSGGAGETQYF.

This rearrangement joins TRBV5-1 to TRBJ2-1, with D hard to call. This CDR3 contains 14 residues. CDR1 SGHRS and CDR2 YFSETQ come from the germline V gene. Between the trimmed V and J ends, which lost 0 bases and 7 bases, there was a span of 11 bases. In DNA, the CDR3 is TGCGCCAGCAGCTTGGAGGTCCCCGGTAATGAGCAGTTCTTC. Encoded protein: CASSLEVPGNEQFF.

V and J are TRBV20-1 and TRBJ2-5, with D possibly called TRBD1 or TRBD2 (5 bases each). The J call may not be correct, given that the DNA end is closer to TRBJ2-4. Germline loops: CDR1 DFQATT, CDR2 SNEGSKA (reference sequence). The CDR3 has 15 amino acids. CDR3 protein: CSVEGRLLAKNIQYF. For the CDR3, the DNA is TGCAGTGTCGAGGGACGCTTACTAGCCAAAAACATTCAGTACTTC.

The chain joins TRBV12-3 or TRBV12-4 to TRBJ1-1; D perhaps matches TRBD1 (6 bases). V shed 5 bases and J shed 5 bases, with 9 bases lying between them. This CDR3 region has 12 residues. This CDR3 reads CASSEQGTEAFF. CDR3 DNA: TGTGCCAGCAGTGAACAGGGTACTGAAGCTTTCTTT.

This clonotype has a handful of counts. This sequence joins TRBV5-1 and TRBJ2-5; the match to TRBD1 covers 7 bases. The CDR3 extends over 15 amino acids. V was pared by 2 bases and J by 5 bases, with 9 bases of the junction left unmatched. From germline, CDR1 is SGHRS and CDR2 YFSETQ. CDR3 loop: CASSFATGDQETQYF. For the CDR3, the DNA is TGCGCCAGCAGCTTCGCTACAGGGGATCAGGAGACCCAGTACTTC.

The rearrangement joins TRBV18 to TRBJ2-3, with TRBD2 identical over 8 bases. J gave up 1 base and V 4 bases, and 4 bases lay outside the gene matches. The CDR3 is 15 amino acids. Per germline, CDR1 KGHSH and CDR2 LQKENI. Written as DNA, the CDR3 is TGTGCCAGCTCACATGCAGCGGGGGGCACAGATACGCAGTATTTT. Protein sequence: CASSHAAGGTDTQYF.

This chain joins TRBV20-1 and TRBJ1-1; D is unresolved. The CDR3 length is 11 residues. CDR1 and CDR2 (germline): DFQATT, SNEGSKA (reference sequence). As DNA, the CDR3 is TGCAAAGGGAGGGAGGACACTGAAGCTTTCTTT. As protein: CKGREDTEAFF.

This chain joins TRBV5-1 and TRBJ2-7; 12 bases are a match to TRBD2. Unmatched junction bases numbered 6, after V lost 4 bases and J lost 4 bases. The CDR3 sequence is 15 residues long. Germline assignment: CDR1 SGHRS and CDR2 YFSETQ. The CDR3: CASSLAGGPKYEQYF. DNA for the CDR3: TGCGCCAGCAGCCTAGCGGGAGGGCCAAAATACGAGCAGTACTTC. The full variable domain, in which reference TRBV5-1 and TRBJ2-7 provide the parts outside the CDR3, is KAGVTQTPRYLIKTRGQQVTLSCSPISGHRSVSWYQQTPGQGLQFLFEYFSETQRNKGNFPGRFSGRQFSNSRSEMNVSTLELGDSALYLCASSLAGGPKYEQYFGPGTRLTVT.

In this sample, this clonotype turned up once. This rearrangement joins TRBV7-8 to TRBJ2-1, with 7 bases matching TRBD2. Germline assignment: CDR1 SGHVS and CDR2 FQNEAQ. The J segment lost 5 bases and the V segment lost 4 bases, leaving 17 bases of the junction unmatched. The CDR3 contains 18 residues. The CDR3 DNA follows: TGTGCCAGCAGCTCGAAAATCTTAGCGGGCCCAAACAACAATGAGCAGTTCTTC. Translated: CASSSKILAGPNNNEQFF. Full variable domain (rest looked up from reference TRBV7-8 and TRBJ2-1): GAGVSQSPRYKVAKRGQDVALRCDPISGHVSLFWYQQALGQGPEFLTYFQNEAQLDKSGLPSDRFFAERPEGSVSTLKIQRTQQEDSAVYLCASSSKILAGPNNNEQFFGPGTRLTVL.